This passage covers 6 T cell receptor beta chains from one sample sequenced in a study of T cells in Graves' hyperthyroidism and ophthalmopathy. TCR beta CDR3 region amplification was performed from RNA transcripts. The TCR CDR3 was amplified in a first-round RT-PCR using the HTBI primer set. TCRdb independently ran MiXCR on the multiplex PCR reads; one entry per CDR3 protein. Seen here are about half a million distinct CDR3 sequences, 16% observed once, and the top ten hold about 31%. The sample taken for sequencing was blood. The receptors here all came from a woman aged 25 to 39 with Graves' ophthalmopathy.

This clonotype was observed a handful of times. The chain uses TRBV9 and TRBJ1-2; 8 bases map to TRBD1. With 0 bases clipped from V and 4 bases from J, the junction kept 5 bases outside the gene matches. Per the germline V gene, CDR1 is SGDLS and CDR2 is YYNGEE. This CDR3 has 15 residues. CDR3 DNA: TGTGCCAGCAGCGTAGAACCAGACAGGGGCTATGGCTACACCTTC. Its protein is CASSVEPDRGYGYTF. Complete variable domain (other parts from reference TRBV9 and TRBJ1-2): DSGVTQTPKHLITATGQRVTLRCSPRSGDLSVYWYQQSLDQGLQFLIQYYNGEERAKGNILERFSAQQFPDLHSELNLSSLELGDSALYFCASSVEPDRGYGYTFGSGTRLTVV.

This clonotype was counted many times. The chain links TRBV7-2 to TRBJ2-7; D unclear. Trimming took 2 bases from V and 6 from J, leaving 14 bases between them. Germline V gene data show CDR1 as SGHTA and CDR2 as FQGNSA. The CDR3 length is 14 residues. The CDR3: CASSLNNFSREQYF. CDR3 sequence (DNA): TGTGCCAGCAGCTTAAATAACTTTTCTCGCGAGCAGTACTTC.

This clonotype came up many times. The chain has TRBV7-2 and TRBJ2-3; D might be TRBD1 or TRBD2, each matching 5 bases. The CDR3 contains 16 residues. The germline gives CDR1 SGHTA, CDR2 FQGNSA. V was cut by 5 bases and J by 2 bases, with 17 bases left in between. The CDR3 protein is CASSPSGPRYTDTQYF. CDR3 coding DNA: TGTGCCAGCAGCCCCTCGGGACCCCGCTACACAGATACGCAGTATTTT.

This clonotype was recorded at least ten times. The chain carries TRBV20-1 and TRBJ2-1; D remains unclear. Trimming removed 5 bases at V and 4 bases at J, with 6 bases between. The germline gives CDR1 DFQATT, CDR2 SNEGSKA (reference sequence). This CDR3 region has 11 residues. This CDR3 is CSALTYNEQFF. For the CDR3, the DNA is TGCAGTGCTCTTACTTACAATGAGCAGTTCTTC.

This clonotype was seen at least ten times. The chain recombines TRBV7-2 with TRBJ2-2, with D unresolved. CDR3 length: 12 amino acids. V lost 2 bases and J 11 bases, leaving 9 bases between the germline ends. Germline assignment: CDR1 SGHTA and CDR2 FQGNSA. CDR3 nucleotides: TGTGCCAGCAGCTTAAGTATTGGAGAGCTGTTTTTT. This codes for CASSLSIGELFF.

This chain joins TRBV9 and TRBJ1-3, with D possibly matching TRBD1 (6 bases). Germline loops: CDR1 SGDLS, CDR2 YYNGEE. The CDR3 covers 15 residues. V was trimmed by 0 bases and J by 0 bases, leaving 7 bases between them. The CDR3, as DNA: TGTGCCAGCAGCGTAGGGGACACCTCTGGAAACACCATATATTTT. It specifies CASSVGDTSGNTIYF.